The clone carrying this T cell receptor (beta chain) appeared a few times. The antigen remains undetermined. This record comes from a study of T cell repertoires in cytomegalovirus infection. TCRdb fed the reads into MiXCR, producing one record per CDR3 protein. The profile covers a few hundred thousand distinct CDR3 sequences, with about 39% appearing a single time and around 46% taken by the ten largest. The study, taken as a whole, reports: Ex vivo, HLA-C-restricted CMV-specific TCR beta clonotypes prevailed over the rest of the response.

Trimming removed 4 bases from V and 5 bases from J; junction bases left unmatched: 7. This CDR3 spans 14 amino acids. Germline V gives CDR1 SEHNR, CDR2 FQNEAQ (reference sequence). The chain is built from TRBV7-9 and TRBJ2-5, with TRBD1 identical over 7 bases. The receptor comes from a human donor in good health (CMV status not recorded). Some clones in this sample may be carry-over from other donors' samples. Sequenced here: cultured PBMCs, sampled from culture after CMV antigen stimulation. CDR3 in amino acids: CASSSWDRWETQYF. The CDR3, as DNA: TGTGCCAGCAGCTCCTGGGACAGATGGGAGACCCAGTACTTC.